A selection of T cell receptor beta chains follows, all from one sample in a study of blood T cell repertoires in COVID-19. Sequencing was performed with immunoSEQ multiplex PCR; in TCRdb, only in-frame clones are kept and a portion is missing. The sample has tens of thousands of clones; about 89% are singletons. The sequenced sample consisted of peripheral blood. The source is a human donor in a cohort sampled during active COVID-19. Each CDR3 is given with its conserved first and last residue. D genes are given only for firm matches. A row's size may be missing; if present it is once, few, many or a size class.

length | D | J | V | size | CDR3 | DNA
13 | NA | TRBJ2-7 | TRBV6-6 | once | CASSYSTDSPRYF | TGTGCCAGCAGTTACTCGACGGACTCCCCTAGGTACTTC
14 | NA | TRBJ2-7 | TRBV7-8 | NA | CASSRQGQSYEQYF | TGTGCCAGCAGCCGCCAGGGCCAATCCTACGAGCAGTACTTC
13 | NA | TRBJ1-4 | TRBV6-6 | NA | CASRKPGNEKLFF | TGTGCCAGCAGGAAGCCGGGAAATGAAAAACTGTTTTTT
14 | NA | TRBJ1-5 | TRBV7-2 | NA | CASSPQVSNQPQHF | TGTGCCAGCAGCCCACAGGTTAGCAATCAGCCCCAGCATTTT
16 | NA | TRBJ1-5 | TRBV7-2 | NA | CASSLGQTYSNQPQHF | TGTGCCAGCAGCTTAGGACAGACCTATAGCAATCAGCCCCAGCATTTT
14 | NA | TRBJ1-2 | TRBV28 | NA | CASSWTRRRYGYTF | TGTGCCAGCAGTTGGACTCGGAGGAGGTATGGCTACACCTTC
16 | TRBD1 | TRBJ1-1 | TRBV5-1 | NA | CASSAGTGWENTEAFF | TGCGCCAGCAGCGCCGGGACAGGGTGGGAGAACACTGAAGCTTTCTTT
15 | TRBD2 | TRBJ2-7 | TRBV7-6 | NA | CASSPGTSGTNPRYF | TGTGCCAGCAGCCCAGGGACTAGCGGGACCAACCCCCGGTACTTC
16 | TRBD1 | TRBJ2-5 | TRBV28 | NA | CASSGAGTGYQETQYF | TGTGCCAGCAGTGGAGCCGGGACAGGGTACCAAGAGACCCAGTACTTC
14 | TRBD2 | TRBJ2-5 | TRBV2 | few | CASRGTSGGLTQYF | TGTGCCAGCAGAGGGACTAGCGGGGGTCTGACCCAGTACTTC
15 | TRBD1 | TRBJ2-2 | TRBV4-2 | few | CASSLDRVNTGELFF | TGTGCCAGCAGCCTGGACAGGGTCAACACCGGGGAGCTGTTTTTT
14 | TRBD1 | TRBJ1-2 | TRBV7-3 | NA | CASSLNTGGDGYTF | TGTGCCAGCAGCTTAAACACAGGGGGCGATGGCTACACCTTC
11 | NA | TRBJ2-7 | TRBV29-1 | NA | CSVDQGHEQYF | TGCAGCGTTGATCAGGGCCACGAGCAGTACTTC
15 | TRBD2 | TRBJ2-3 | TRBV15 | NA | CATSRVGLATDTQYF | TGTGCCACCAGCAGAGTGGGACTAGCAACAGATACGCAGTATTTT
16 | NA | TRBJ2-6 | TRBV4-2 | NA | CASNQGPTSGANVLTF | TGTGCCAGCAACCAGGGCCCTACCTCTGGGGCCAACGTCCTGACTTTC
15 | TRBD1 | TRBJ1-6 | TRBV20-1 | NA | CSASPGGQYNSPLHF | TGCAGTGCTAGTCCAGGGGGCCAATATAATTCACCCCTCCACTTT
15 | NA | TRBJ2-3 | TRBV11-2 | NA | CASSFSGPSTDTQYF | TGTGCCAGCAGCTTCAGCGGACCCAGCACAGATACGCAGTATTTT
15 | TRBD2 | TRBJ2-1 | TRBV5-5 | NA | CASSSTSETYNEQFF | TGTGCCAGCAGCTCGACTAGCGAAACCTACAATGAGCAGTTCTTC
14 | NA | TRBJ2-1 | TRBV4-1 | NA | CASSQPRRTNEQFF | TGCGCCAGCAGCCAACCAAGACGGACTAACGAGCAGTTCTTC
16 | NA | TRBJ2-2 | TRBV28 | NA | CASTTPRAGDTGELFF | TGTGCCAGCACTACCCCTCGGGCGGGCGACACCGGGGAGCTGTTTTTT
14 | NA | TRBJ1-5 | TRBV18 | few | CASSPRRGNQPQHF | TGTGCCAGCTCCCCGAGAAGGGGAAATCAGCCCCAGCATTTT
16 | NA | TRBJ2-2 | TRBV7-9 | NA | CASSLELGGNTGELFF | TGTGCCAGCAGCTTAGAGCTGGGGGGGAACACCGGGGAGCTGTTTTTT
14 | TRBD1 | TRBJ2-1 | TRBV7-9 | NA | CASSLTQGLNEQFF | TGTGCCAGCAGCTTAACACAGGGGTTGAATGAGCAGTTCTTC
15 | TRBD1 | TRBJ2-2 | TRBV9 | NA | CASGTGTENTGELFF | TGTGCCAGCGGAACCGGGACAGAGAACACCGGGGAGCTGTTTTTT